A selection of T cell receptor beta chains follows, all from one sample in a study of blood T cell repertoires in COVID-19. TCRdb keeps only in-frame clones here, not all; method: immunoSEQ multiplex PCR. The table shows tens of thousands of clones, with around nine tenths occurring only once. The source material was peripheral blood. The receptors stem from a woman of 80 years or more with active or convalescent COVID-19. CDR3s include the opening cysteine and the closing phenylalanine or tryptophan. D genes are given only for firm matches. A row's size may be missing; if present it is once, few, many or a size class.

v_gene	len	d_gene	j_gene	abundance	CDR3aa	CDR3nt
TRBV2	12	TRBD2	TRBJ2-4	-	CASSGTSNIQYF	TGTGCCAGCAGTGGGACTAGCAACATTCAGTACTTC
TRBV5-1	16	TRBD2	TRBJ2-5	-	CASSLRAGAVQETQYF	TGCGCCAGCAGCTTGAGAGCGGGGGCAGTACAAGAGACCCAGTACTTC
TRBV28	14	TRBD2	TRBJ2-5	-	CASSFGGAGETQYF	TGTGCCAGCAGTTTCGGGGGGGCGGGAGAGACCCAGTACTTC
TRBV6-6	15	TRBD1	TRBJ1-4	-	CASRSSGGQFEKLFF	TGTGCCAGCAGGTCATCAGGGGGTCAGTTTGAAAAACTGTTTTTT
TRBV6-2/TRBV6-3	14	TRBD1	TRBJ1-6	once	CASSLGQGFSPLHF	TGTGCCAGCAGTCTTGGACAGGGGTTTTCACCCCTCCACTTT
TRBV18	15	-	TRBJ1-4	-	CASSLGGVMDEKLFF	TGTGCCAGCTCACTAGGGGGAGTTATGGATGAAAAACTGTTTTTT
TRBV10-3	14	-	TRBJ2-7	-	CAISAVGAAYEQYF	TGTGCCATCAGTGCCGTGGGTGCGGCCTACGAGCAGTACTTC
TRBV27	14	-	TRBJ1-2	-	CASSPWGGYSGYTF	TGTGCCAGCAGTCCCTGGGGGGGATATAGCGGCTACACCTTC
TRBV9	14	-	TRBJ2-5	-	CASNARGTQDTQYF	TGTGCCAGCAACGCCAGGGGCACTCAGGATACCCAGTACTTC
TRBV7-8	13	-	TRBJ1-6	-	CASVGQDNSPLHF	TGTGCCAGCGTCGGTCAGGATAATTCACCCCTCCACTTT
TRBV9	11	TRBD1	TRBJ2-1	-	CASSAGGEQFF	TGTGCCAGCAGTGCAGGGGGCGAGCAGTTCTTC
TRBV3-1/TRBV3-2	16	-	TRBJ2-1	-	CASSQAKTPGSNEQFF	TGTGCCAGCAGCCAAGCGAAAACTCCCGGGAGCAATGAGCAGTTCTTC
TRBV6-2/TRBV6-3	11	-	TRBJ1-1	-	CASSRSTEAFF	TGTGCCAGCAGCCGTAGCACTGAAGCTTTCTTT
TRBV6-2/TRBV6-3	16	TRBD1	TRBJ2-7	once	CASSSWDHRGPYEQYF	TGTGCCAGCAGCTCCTGGGATCACAGGGGCCCCTACGAGCAGTACTTC
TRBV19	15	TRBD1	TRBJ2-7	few	CASSGNRGLSYEQYF	TGTGCCAGTAGTGGTAACAGGGGGTTATCCTACGAGCAGTACTTC
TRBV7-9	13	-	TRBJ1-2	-	CASNPGGLHGYTF	TGTGCCAGCAATCCGGGGGGTCTCCACGGCTACACCTTC
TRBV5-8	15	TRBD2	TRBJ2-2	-	CASSSGLAGPGELFF	TGTGCCAGCAGCTCGGGACTAGCGGGGCCCGGGGAGCTGTTTTTT
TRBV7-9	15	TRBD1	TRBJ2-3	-	CASSFSGQNTDTQYF	TGTGCCAGCAGCTTCTCGGGACAGAACACAGATACGCAGTATTTT
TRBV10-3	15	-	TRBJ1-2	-	CAIRETGPANYGYTF	TGTGCCATCAGGGAGACAGGCCCAGCTAACTATGGCTACACCTTC
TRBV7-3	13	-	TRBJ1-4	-	CASSPRRGEKLFF	TGTGCCAGCAGCCCAAGGAGAGGTGAAAAACTGTTTTTT
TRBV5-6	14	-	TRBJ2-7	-	CASSLGGKTYEQYF	TGTGCCAGCAGCTTAGGCGGAAAGACCTACGAGCAGTACTTC
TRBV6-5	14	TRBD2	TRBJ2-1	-	CASSSPWRGGEQFF	TGTGCCAGCAGTTCACCTTGGCGGGGGGGCGAGCAGTTCTTC
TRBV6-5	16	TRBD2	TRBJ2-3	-	CASSLSLAGGRNTQYF	TGTGCCAGCAGTTTGAGTCTAGCGGGGGGGCGGAATACGCAGTATTTT
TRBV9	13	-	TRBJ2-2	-	CASSFASTGELFF	TGTGCCAGCAGCTTCGCGAGCACCGGGGAGCTGTTTTTT
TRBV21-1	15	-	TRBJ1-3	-	CASSTTVRWGNTIYF	TGTGCCAGCAGCACGACAGTGCGGTGGGGAAACACCATATATTTT
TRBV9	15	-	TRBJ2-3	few	CASTPGELSTDTQYF	TGTGCCAGCACCCCCGGGGAGCTTAGCACAGATACGCAGTATTTT